This passage covers 24 T cell receptor beta chains from one sample sequenced in a study of cytomegalovirus exposure and HLA in healthy donors. Researchers ran the PCR with 60 Vbeta and 13 Jbeta primers. Here immunoSEQ multiplex PCR was the method, and the copy in TCRdb shows in-frame clones only, minus some. This sample has about 160,000 clones, with 82% found just once. Sequencing used PBMCs. The receptor source for this set is a girl under 18 in good health and CMV-seropositive.

This clone occurred many times. The J gene is TRBJ2-7, the V gene TRBV7-6; perhaps TRBD2 as D (5 bases). From germline, CDR1 is SGHVS and CDR2 FNYEAQ. Trimming stripped 5 bases from V and 3 bases from J, with 11 bases between. The CDR3 is 13 amino acids. The CDR3 loop reads CASSSGPNYEQYF. In DNA, the CDR3 is TGTGCCAGCAGCAGCGGACCAAACTACGAGCAGTACTTC.

The rearrangement joins TRBV7-2 to TRBJ2-5; 7 bases are shared with TRBD2. Trimming at V came to 5 bases and at J to 4 bases, leaving 7 bases not matched to a gene. Germline V gives CDR1 SGHTA, CDR2 FQGNSA. This CDR3 contains 14 residues. This CDR3 is CASSTRLALETQYF. CDR3 coding DNA: TGTGCCAGCAGCACGAGACTAGCATTAGAGACCCAGTACTTC.

On this clone itself: Given a much more abundant clone one base away, this may be a read error. The genes are TRBV6-1 and TRBJ1-4; D is unclear. Germline assignment: CDR1 MNHNS and CDR2 SASEGT. The CDR3 spans 15 residues. The CDR3 spells CASSPGGPANKKLFF. CDR3 nucleotide sequence: TGTGCCAGCAGTCCGGGCGGGCCAGCTAATAAAAAACTGTTTTTT.

The chain has TRBV9 and TRBJ2-7; D uncertain. V lost 2 bases and J 5 bases, leaving 14 bases between the germline ends. The CDR3 totals 14 residues. Germline loops: CDR1 SGDLS, CDR2 YYNGEE. CDR3 sequence reads: CASSVQGGYHEQYF. CDR3 nucleotides: TGTGCCAGCAGCGTCCAAGGCGGCTACCACGAGCAGTACTTC.

CDR3 DNA: TGTGCCAGCAGTCGGGGGACTGGGAGCTCCTACGAGCAGTACTTC. Encoded protein: CASSRGTGSSYEQYF. The V gene is TRBV6-6, the J gene TRBJ2-7; D possibly corresponds to TRBD2 (6 bases). Trimming cost V 5 bases and J 0 bases, with 14 bases left between them. Germline lookup yields CDR1 MNHNY and CDR2 SVGAGI (reference sequence). The CDR3 sequence is 15 residues long.

The chain employs TRBV11-2 and TRBJ1-5; D gene uncertain. Trimming took off 3 bases at V and 5 bases at J, with 5 bases between the two ends. Germline CDR1 is SGHAT and CDR2 is FQNNGV. The CDR3 is 12 residues long. The CDR3 nucleotides are TGTGCCAGCAGCTTCGGGGATCAGCCCCAGCATTTT. It codes for CASSFGDQPQHF.

The chain has TRBV19 and TRBJ2-7, with D perhaps matching TRBD2 (6 bases). This CDR3 is built from 14 residues. CDR1 and CDR2 from the germline V gene are LNHDA and SQIVND (reference sequence). V lost 3 bases, J lost 2 bases, and 11 bases lay in between. The CDR3 region is CASSMGGVAYEQYF. The DNA of the CDR3 is TGTGCCAGTAGTATGGGCGGGGTTGCCTACGAGCAGTACTTC.

Details on this clone: Relative to the germline gene, one junction end is altered; a read error may explain this. This chain joins TRBV6-5 and TRBJ1-2; tentative D call: TRBD1 (6 bases). The V gene's germline CDR1 is MNHEY and CDR2 SVGAGI. There are 11 residues in the CDR3. The CDR3 region has the DNA TGTGCCAGCAGTCAAGGGTTGGGGGCTGCCTTC. Protein: CASSQGLGAAF.

The rearrangement uses TRBV2 and TRBJ2-7; perhaps TRBD2 as D (6 bases). The CDR3 loop spans 16 amino acids. Germline CDR1 and CDR2: SNHLY and FYNNEI. Trimming took 5 bases from V and 0 from J, leaving 17 bases between them. The CDR3 DNA sequence: TGTGCCAGCAGTTCGGCTATAGCGGAGAGCTCCTACGAGCAGTACTTC. This sequence encodes CASSSAIAESSYEQYF.

This clone was counted a single time. The gene calls are TRBV18 and TRBJ2-7; D call uncertain. The ends were cut back, 1 base at V and 2 bases at J, with 9 bases in the middle. This CDR3 is 14 amino acids long. Germline assignment: CDR1 KGHSH and CDR2 LQKENI. CDR3 residues: CASSPQAGAYEQYF. The CDR3 DNA reads TGTGCCAGCTCACCACAGGCAGGCGCCTACGAGCAGTACTTC. The full variable domain, with the rest looked up from reference TRBV18 and TRBJ2-7, is NAGVMQNPRHLVRRRGQEARLRCSPMKGHSHVYWYRQLPEEGLKFMVYLQKENIIDESGMPKERFSAEFPKEGPSILRIQQVVRGDSAAYFCASSPQAGAYEQYFGPGTRLTVT.

The chain joins TRBV2 to TRBJ1-5, with 10 bases identical to TRBD1. There are 13 residues in the CDR3. CDR1 is SNHLY and CDR2 is FYNNEI in the germline V gene. Unmatched junction bases numbered 2, after V lost 7 bases and J lost 5 bases. CDR3 in amino acids: CASMGTGDQPQHF. CDR3 bases: TGTGCCAGCATGGGGACAGGGGATCAGCCCCAGCATTTT.

The chain combines TRBV2 with TRBJ1-1, with 8 bases identical to TRBD1. The junction had 4 bases not matched to a gene; V was cut back by 1 base and J by 6 bases. Germline V gene lookup returns CDR1 SNHLY and CDR2 FYNNEI. The CDR3 consists of 14 residues. CDR3 DNA: TGTGCCAGCAGTGAAGGCAGGGGGCCCGCTGAAGCTTTCTTT. Amino acid sequence: CASSEGRGPAEAFF.

V is TRBV9 and J is TRBJ2-3; maybe TRBD2 (5 bases). The V end lost 0 bases, the J end lost 4 bases, and 15 bases lay between the germline ends. This CDR3 contains 16 residues. Germline V lookup: CDR1 SGDLS, CDR2 YYNGEE. The CDR3 nucleotides read TGTGCCAGCAGCGTAGGGCGGGCCACGAGCGCAGATACGCAGTATTTT. Its protein is CASSVGRATSADTQYF.

The table lists this clone with a few counts. This sequence joins TRBV27 and TRBJ2-3; 11 bases map to TRBD2. Germline values: CDR1 MNHEY, CDR2 SMNVEV (reference sequence). This CDR3 comprises 17 residues. J was trimmed by 4 bases and V by 0 bases; bases with no gene match: 6. In DNA form, the CDR3 reads TGTGCCAGCAGTTTATCGCTAGCGGGAGGCCCCCCAGATACGCAGTATTTT. Protein: CASSLSLAGGPPDTQYF.

This clone was seen a few times. The chain combines TRBV20-1 with TRBJ2-3; D gene unclear. Per the germline V gene, CDR1 is DFQATT and CDR2 is SNEGSKA (reference sequence). This CDR3 has 11 amino acids. Trimming cost V 1 base and J 5 bases, with 4 bases left between them. The CDR3 coding sequence is TGCAGTGCTAGAGCTAGAGATACGCAGTATTTT. It specifies CSARARDTQYF.

This clone appeared once. This same CDR3 is encoded by further DNA sequences in the sample. The gene calls are TRBV5-1 and TRBJ2-5; possibly TRBD1 for D (5 bases). The V and J ends lost 5 bases and 2 bases respectively, with 10 bases between them. Germline V lookup: CDR1 SGHRS, CDR2 YFSETQ. This CDR3 comprises 13 residues. The CDR3: CASRPDSQETQYF. CDR3 coding DNA: TGCGCCAGCAGACCTGACAGTCAAGAGACCCAGTACTTC.

The chain recombines TRBV19 with TRBJ1-1, with D possibly being TRBD1 (5 bases). Trimming left V 7 bases short and J 3 bases short, with 18 bases between. This CDR3 comprises 15 residues. Germline V gives CDR1 LNHDA, CDR2 SQIVND (reference sequence). Here the CDR3 DNA reads TGTGCCAGTACCACGGCCTTGGGGGGTCACACTGAAGCTTTCTTT. Its translation is CASTTALGGHTEAFF. Complete variable domain (other parts from reference TRBV19 and TRBJ1-1): DGGITQSPKYLFRKEGQNVTLSCEQNLNHDAMYWYRQDPGQGLRLIYYSQIVNDFQKGDIAEGYSVSREKKESFPLTVTSAQKNPTAFYLCASTTALGGHTEAFFGQGTRLTVV.

The genes are TRBV9 and TRBJ2-1, with 8 bases identical to TRBD2. The CDR3 runs 14 residues. Germline V gene lookup returns CDR1 SGDLS and CDR2 YYNGEE. V shed 0 bases, J shed 7 bases, and the junction held 3 bases outside the gene matches. The CDR3 loop is CASSVGPSGNEQFF. CDR3 sequence (DNA): TGTGCCAGCAGCGTAGGACCTAGCGGGAATGAGCAGTTCTTC.

The chain couples TRBV27 to TRBJ2-2; weak D call: TRBD1 (5 bases). The V and J ends lost 2 bases and 7 bases respectively, with 5 bases between them. The CDR3 loop spans 12 amino acids. Germline V gene sequence: CDR1 MNHEY, CDR2 SMNVEV (reference sequence). The CDR3 protein is CASSLRGGELFF. DNA for the CDR3: TGTGCCAGCAGTTTAAGGGGCGGGGAGCTGTTTTTT.

This chain joins TRBV4-2 and TRBJ2-1; D possibly corresponds to TRBD1 (6 bases). Trimming stripped 5 bases from V and 8 bases from J, with 13 bases between. The CDR3 is 13 amino acids. Per the germline V gene, CDR1 is LGHNA and CDR2 is YNFKEQ. The CDR3, as DNA: TGTGCCAGCAGCTTCTTGGACAGTGATGAGCAGTTCTTC. Its translation: CASSFLDSDEQFF.

In this sample, this clone turned up once. The chain recombines TRBV5-1 with TRBJ2-1; 7 bases map to TRBD1. The CDR3 totals 15 residues. Per germline, CDR1 SGHRS and CDR2 YFSETQ. V shed 3 bases and J 6 bases; nucleotides not matched to a gene: 9. The CDR3 region is CASSSTGPSVNEQFF. The DNA for the CDR3 is TGCGCCAGCAGCTCGACAGGGCCGTCTGTCAATGAGCAGTTCTTC.

The chain links TRBV28 to TRBJ1-1; TRBD1 matches 7 bases. The CDR3 contains 15 residues. Germline V gene data show CDR1 as MDHEN and CDR2 as SYDVKM. The V gene end was trimmed by 6 bases and the J gene end by 4 bases; junction bases not matched to a gene: 11. CDR3: CASRRRQGVITEAFF. CDR3 in DNA: TGTGCCAGCAGGCGAAGGCAGGGGGTAATCACTGAAGCTTTCTTT.

The V gene is TRBV7-8, the J gene TRBJ1-4; maybe TRBD1 (5 bases). Trimming removed 10 bases from V and 11 bases from J, with 23 bases in between. The CDR3 extends over 14 amino acids. CDR1 SGHVS and CDR2 FQNEAQ come from the germline V gene. The CDR3 nucleotides are TGTGCCACCCAGACAGATTTCTTCCCGAATAAACTGTTTTTT. Protein sequence: CATQTDFFPNKLFF.

The chain combines TRBV5-6 with TRBJ2-1; the match to TRBD2 covers 13 bases. The germline V gene encodes CDR1 SGHDT and CDR2 YYEEEE. The trim removed 4 bases at V and 6 bases at J, leaving 10 bases unmatched. The CDR3 totals 17 residues. The CDR3 bases are TGTGCCAGCAGCCTAGACCCACTAGCGGGAGGGCTCAATGAGCAGTTCTTC. Its protein product is CASSLDPLAGGLNEQFF.